Below, 24 T cell receptor beta chains from the same sample are listed, as sequenced in a study of blood T cell repertoires in COVID-19. Repertoires were generated with immunoSEQ multiplex PCR, while TCRdb's copy carries only in-frame clones and drops some. The repertoire holds about 77,000 clones, with 88% as singletons. Sequencing input: peripheral blood. These receptors came from a woman older than 75 with acute or convalescent COVID-19.

This chain links TRBV30 with TRBJ2-5; tentative D call: TRBD1 (5 bases). V was shortened by 0 bases and J by 1 base, with 12 bases between the two germline ends. The CDR3 covers 15 residues. CDR1 is GTSNPN and CDR2 is SVGIG in the germline V gene (reference sequence). DNA for the CDR3: TGTGCCTGGAGTGTACCTGCAGGGTTCCAAGAGACCCAGTACTTC. It specifies CAWSVPAGFQETQYF. Looking up the rest from reference TRBV30 and TRBJ2-5 gives the full variable domain: SQTIHQWPATLVQPVGSPLSLECTVEGTSNPNLYWYRQAAGRGLQLLFYSVGIGQISSEVPQNLSASRPQDRQFILSSKKLLLSDSGFYLCAWSVPAGFQETQYFGPGTRLLVL.

This clone was picked up one time. The J gene is TRBJ1-2, the V gene TRBV19; D might be TRBD1 (5 bases). Trimming cost V 4 bases and J 7 bases, with 16 bases left between them. Per the germline V gene, CDR1 is LNHDA and CDR2 is SQIVND (reference sequence). The CDR3 is 14 residues long. The CDR3 spells CASSSDSGGIGYTF. DNA of the CDR3: TGTGCCAGTAGTAGTGACAGCGGCGGGATTGGCTACACCTTC.

The rearrangement joins TRBV4-3 to TRBJ1-3, with 9 bases aligning to TRBD1. With 3 bases clipped from V and 4 bases from J, the junction kept 10 bases outside the gene matches. CDR3 size: 17 residues. Germline loops: CDR1 LGHNA, CDR2 YSLEER. The chain's CDR3 is CASSQGQGQGVGNTIYF. Written as DNA, the CDR3 is TGCGCCAGCAGCCAGGGCCAGGGACAGGGAGTAGGAAACACCATATATTTT.

This rearrangement joins TRBV5-4 to TRBJ2-1, with 9 bases aligning to TRBD1. V gave up 4 bases and J gave up 3 bases; unmatched junction bases: 5. Germline assignment: CDR1 SGHNT and CDR2 YYREEE (reference sequence). The CDR3 covers 15 residues. The CDR3 sequence: CASSRGQGGYNEQFF. In DNA form, the CDR3 reads TGTGCCAGCAGCCGGGGACAGGGAGGCTACAATGAGCAGTTCTTC.

The gene calls are TRBV30 and TRBJ2-7; TRBD1 matches at 9 bases. Per germline, CDR1 GTSNPN and CDR2 SVGIG (reference sequence). V dropped 5 bases and J dropped 5; count of bases not matched to a gene: 10. There are 14 residues in the CDR3. The CDR3 DNA follows: TGTGCCTGGGATGGCCGGGGGACAGGGAACGAGCAGTACTTC. It translates to CAWDGRGTGNEQYF. Full variable domain (missing parts from reference TRBV30 and TRBJ2-7): SQTIHQWPATLVQPVGSPLSLECTVEGTSNPNLYWYRQAAGRGLQLLFYSVGIGQISSEVPQNLSASRPQDRQFILSSKKLLLSDSGFYLCAWDGRGTGNEQYFGPGTRLTVT.

The chain is built from TRBV7-3 and TRBJ1-6; D perhaps matches TRBD1 (5 bases). CDR1 is SGHTA, CDR2 FQGTGA, per germline. Trimming removed 5 bases at V and 9 bases at J, with 29 bases between. This CDR3 has 19 amino acids. CDR3 DNA sequence: TGTGCCAGCAGCCCCTCCCCAGGGCCCCGCCGGGCTCGGGTTTCACCCCTCCACTTT. Translation gives CASSPSPGPRRARVSPLHF.

This clone was recorded once. The chain couples TRBV20-1 to TRBJ2-7; weak D call: TRBD2 (5 bases). CDR1 and CDR2 from the germline V gene are DFQATT and SNEGSKA (reference sequence). The CDR3 contains 12 residues. V was trimmed by 3 bases and J by 6 bases, leaving 12 bases between them. CDR3 DNA sequence: TGCAGTGCTAGTGAGTTAGCGCGCGAGCAGTACTTC. It translates to CSASELAREQYF.

This clone was observed a single time. The rearrangement links TRBV6-1 to TRBJ2-5; 11 bases line up with TRBD2. This CDR3 is built from 18 residues. Per germline, CDR1 MNHNS and CDR2 SASEGT. Trimming at V came to 1 base and at J to 6 bases, leaving 13 bases not matched to a gene. The CDR3 sequence: CASSEDRSGGALGKTQYF. The CDR3, as DNA: TGTGCCAGCAGTGAAGATCGTAGCGGGGGGGCCCTCGGGAAGACCCAGTACTTC.

This chain links TRBV4-3 with TRBJ2-3; tentative D call: TRBD2 (5 bases). The CDR3 consists of 19 residues. V lost 0 bases, J lost 2 bases, and 21 bases lay in between. The germline V gene has CDR1 LGHNA and CDR2 YSLEER. The CDR3 reads CASSQDPRRSGAYTDTQYF. Here the CDR3 DNA reads TGCGCCAGCAGCCAAGATCCCCGGAGGAGTGGCGCCTACACAGATACGCAGTATTTT.

The V and J genes are TRBV6-5 and TRBJ2-7; D perhaps matches TRBD1 (6 bases). The CDR3 covers 14 residues. The V gene lost 5 bases and the J gene lost 3 bases, with 14 bases spanning the gap. Germline CDR1 is MNHEY and CDR2 is SVGAGI. CDR3 in DNA: TGTGCCAGCAGTCCCCGTAGAGGGGGCTACGAGCAGTACTTC. It specifies CASSPRRGGYEQYF.

This clone was recorded once. The chain carries TRBV21-1 and TRBJ1-5; the table's TRBD1 call for D was not verified on the DNA. TRBV21-1 is annotated as a pseudogene. This CDR3 is built from 16 residues. In DNA, the CDR3 is TGTGCCAGCAGCGAGCAGGGGACGGTGGCCAATCAGCCCCAGCATTTT. Protein sequence: CASSEQGTVANQPQHF.

The chain's CDR3 is CAITFSVFGTGLYEQYF. The CDR3 nucleotides are TGTGCCATCACGTTCTCAGTCTTCGGGACAGGTCTCTACGAGCAGTACTTC. V gene TRBV14 combines with J gene TRBJ2-7; 8 positions agree with TRBD1. V lost 10 bases, J lost 3 bases, and 20 bases stayed unmatched. Germline-derived CDR1 and CDR2 are SGHDN and FVKESK. This CDR3 is built from 17 residues.

The rearrangement uses TRBV12-5 and TRBJ2-2; D not certain. The V end lost 3 bases, the J end lost 4 bases, and 6 bases lay between the germline ends. Germline V gene data show CDR1 as LGHNT and CDR2 as FRNRAP. CDR3 size: 13 residues. This chain's CDR3 is CASGLVSTGELFF. DNA of the CDR3: TGTGCTAGTGGTTTAGTGAGCACCGGGGAGCTGTTTTTT.

This clone occurred a few times. The chain has TRBV12-3 or TRBV12-4 and TRBJ1-1; D unresolved. The V gene lost 2 bases and the J gene lost 4 bases, with 8 bases spanning the gap. The CDR3 is 13 amino acids. This chain's CDR3 is CASSLKRGTEAFF. The DNA of the CDR3 is TGTGCCAGCAGTTTAAAACGGGGCACTGAAGCTTTCTTT.

V is TRBV7-8 and J is TRBJ2-2; 10 bases align to TRBD2. With 5 bases clipped from V and 8 bases from J, the junction kept 17 bases outside the gene matches. In germline, CDR1 is SGHVS, CDR2 FQNEAQ. CDR3 length equals 18 residues. The CDR3 region has the DNA TGTGCCAGCAGCCCTTCAGCGGGGGGGTCCTCTTGGTCTGGGGAGCTGTTTTTT. Residues: CASSPSAGGSSWSGELFF.

This clone was counted between two and nine times. V usage is TRBV7-3 and J usage is TRBJ1-5, with D uncertain. The CDR3 loop spans 14 amino acids. Trimming cost V 3 bases and J 2 bases, with 8 bases left between them. Germline V lookup: CDR1 SGHTA, CDR2 FQGTGA. DNA for the CDR3: TGTGCCAGCAGCTTGAGTCAGGGCAATCAGCCCCAGCATTTT. Protein product: CASSLSQGNQPQHF.

CDR3 in DNA: TGTGCCAGCAGCCTCTCACAGGGGGCGCAGGTGCCTGAAGCTTTCTTT. It specifies CASSLSQGAQVPEAFF. The rearrangement links TRBV7-8 to TRBJ1-1, with 9 bases matching TRBD1. The trim removed 5 bases at V and 6 bases at J, leaving 13 bases unmatched. Germline V gene sequence: CDR1 SGHVS, CDR2 FQNEAQ. There are 16 residues in the CDR3.

This clone has a handful of counts. The chain carries TRBV2 and TRBJ1-2; D may be TRBD1 (6 bases). The length of the CDR3 is 13 residues. Trimming cost V 6 bases and J 8 bases, with 16 bases left between them. Looked up from germline, CDR1 is SNHLY and CDR2 is FYNNEI. This CDR3 is CASRSNRVEGYTF. CDR3 in DNA: TGTGCCAGCAGATCAAACAGGGTGGAAGGCTACACCTTC.

The V and J genes are TRBV2 and TRBJ2-1; 13 bases fit TRBD2. Unmatched junction bases numbered 4, after V lost 6 bases and J lost 5 bases. Germline V CDR1 and CDR2: SNHLY, FYNNEI. CDR3 size: 15 residues. CDR3 amino acids: CASSAGLAGDNEQFF. The CDR3 nucleotides are TGTGCCAGCAGCGCCGGACTAGCGGGAGACAATGAGCAGTTCTTC.

The chain carries TRBV7-6 and TRBJ1-2; perhaps TRBD1 as D (5 bases). The CDR3 runs to 16 residues. The V gene lost 5 bases and the J gene lost 2 bases, with 18 bases spanning the gap. Germline V gene lookup returns CDR1 SGHVS and CDR2 FNYEAQ. The CDR3 DNA is TGTGCCAGCAGCCCCTTTGGGGCTGGTTTAAACTATGGCTACACCTTC. Translating gives CASSPFGAGLNYGYTF. Full variable domain (remainder filled in from reference TRBV7-6 and TRBJ1-2): GAGVSQSPRYKVTKRGQDVALRCDPISGHVSLYWYRQALGQGPEFLTYFNYEAQQDKSGLPNDRFSAERPEGSISTLTIQRTEQRDSAMYRCASSPFGAGLNYGYTFGSGTRLTVV.

This sequence joins TRBV7-3 and TRBJ2-3; 7 bases map to TRBD2. J was trimmed by 3 bases and V by 5 bases; bases with no gene match: 8. Germline V lookup: CDR1 SGHTA, CDR2 FQGTGA. There are 15 residues in the CDR3. The CDR3 loop reads CASSRGDGGTDTQYF. DNA of the CDR3: TGTGCCAGCAGCCGCGGCGACGGGGGGACAGATACGCAGTATTTT.

V gene TRBV5-5 combines with J gene TRBJ2-2; 7 bases align to TRBD1. The V gene end was trimmed by 4 bases and the J gene end by 7 bases; junction bases not matched to a gene: 13. CDR1 SGHKS and CDR2 YYEKEE come from the germline V gene (reference sequence). CDR3 length equals 16 residues. The CDR3 DNA reads as TGTGCCAGCAGCCCCGGCACGGACAGGTTCTACGGGGAGCTGTTTTTT. Translated: CASSPGTDRFYGELFF.

V is TRBV5-4 and J is TRBJ2-7, with a weak D call TRBD2 (6 bases). The CDR3 contains 14 residues. Germline V CDR1 and CDR2: SGHNT, YYREEE (reference sequence). V lost 6 bases and J 5 bases, leaving 18 bases between the germline ends. The CDR3 here is CASTLGGGRNEQYF. The CDR3 bases are TGTGCCAGCACTTTGGGGGGTGGTCGCAACGAGCAGTACTTC.

Only one count was recorded for this clone. The chain is built from TRBV24-1 and TRBJ1-1; D is uncertain. V dropped 1 base and J dropped 7 bases, with 18 bases sitting between them. This CDR3 has 16 amino acids. Germline CDR1 and CDR2: KGHDR and SFDVKD. The CDR3 reads CATSDFDPLMFGEAFF. For the CDR3, the DNA is TGTGCCACCAGTGATTTTGATCCCCTAATGTTTGGTGAAGCTTTCTTT.